This T cell receptor beta chain was profiled in a study of OX40 agonist ivuxolimab in advanced cancers. For the study at large: An agonistic anti-OX40 (CD134) antibody, ivuxolimab, was used to treat the patients. Males comprised roughly four fifths of the group, whose mean age was approximately 60 years (range about 20 to 79). Points from the study as a whole: In a subset of nonresponders, normalized T-cell clonal expansion was also low.

CDR3 size: 15 residues. CDR1 and CDR2 from the germline V gene are SGHTA and FQGTGA. V shed 5 bases and J 4 bases; nucleotides not matched to a gene: 5. About this clone: Its antigen is as yet unknown.

Using immunoSEQ multiplex PCR, the repertoire was profiled, and TCRdb retains in-frame clones only, with some absent. Here the sample spans tens of thousands of clones, 75% to 90% being singletons. Autoimmune disease history or systemic immunosuppression was exclusionary. The sample in question was CD4+ or CD8+ T cells sorted from blood, obtained in a trial of the OX40 agonist ivuxolimab. The clonotype was recovered from an adult with an advanced solid tumor such as melanoma, head and neck, liver or kidney cancer. The J gene is TRBJ2-5, the V gene TRBV7-3; 12 bases align to TRBD2. In DNA, the CDR3 is TGTGCCAGCAGCCTAGCGGGGGGGCTTAGAGAGACCCAGTACTTC. Translated: CASSLAGGLRETQYF.